This TCR beta chain was documented in a study of blood T cell repertoires in COVID-19 (dated by TCRdb to the early 2020s). For the study in its entirety: Collaborator samples came from the United States, Italy and Spain and covered acute and convalescent phases of COVID-19. The material from the prospective study consisted of cDNA or gDNA derived from T cells, B-cell-depleted T cells, or PBMCs. The dataset comprised deeply sampled blood TCRbeta repertoires from subjects exposed to, actively infected with, or recovered from COVID-19. A freely available public database, intended as a resource for researchers studying the immune response to SARS-CoV-2, is where the repertoires were released. The samples were drawn from two sources: the first 160 participants of the ongoing ImmuneRACE study, and 1,000 to 1,500 subjects contributed by 6 global collaborators. Sample metadata almost always included a de-identified subject ID, COVID-19 status, age in years and sex. Where available, HLA class I and class II types were obtained from metadata supplied by the sample provider rather than from assay-based typing. Overall results and qualifications from the work: Clinical and demographic metadata were provided uncurated, with the amount varying by source and participant.

One collaborating source in Seattle enrolled patients during active infection and followed them longitudinally through the course of disease. Whole blood was collected in K2EDTA tubes by collaborating institutions according to the institutions' own protocols. Collaborator samples were shipped for TCRbeta analysis as frozen whole blood, isolated PBMCs, or DNA extracted from either sample type. TCRbeta CDR3 regions were amplified from genomic DNA by means of the immunoSEQ Assay, a bias-controlled multiplex PCR. Concerning the study's data processing: Nucleated cell counts per sample were estimated from amplification of reference gene primers within the assay. Sequence reads were collapsed and filtered to measure the absolute abundance of every unique TCRbeta CDR3 rearrangement. Productive Simpson clonality was computed per sample as the square root of Simpson's diversity index over productive rearrangements. In TCRdb, the immuneACCESS table is reduced to in-frame sequences with V and J assigned. These tables do not hold every clone; where another copy was compared, an unresolved V gene accounts for under half, and the others remain unexplained. V, J and clone size are taken as reported in that table, and D and trimming were inferred from the DNA itself. Within this sample are roughly 200,000 clones, with over 70% of them counted one time only. The ten largest clones capture around 6.3% of the sample.

The CDR3 runs 12 amino acids, cysteine and phenylalanine included. CDR3 DNA only is kept here, 36 bases in frame from base 1. Cut back by 8 bases and 5 bases, the V and J ends lie 10 bases apart. Via the germline V gene, CDR1 is MNHEY and CDR2 SVGAGI. Details on this clone: The clone's antigen remains unknown. No clone much larger than this one lies a single base away; base qualities are absent.

Sequencing was done on a sample of peripheral blood. The receptor was derived from a woman aged 40 to 50 with COVID-19, enrolled during active disease. The rearrangement combines TRBV6-5 with TRBJ1-5; the D gene cannot be named for sure. The encoded CDR3 is CASLDLDQPQHF. The nucleotides are TGTGCCAGCCTAGACTTGGATCAGCCCCAGCATTTT.